This T cell receptor (beta chain) was found in a study of blood T cell repertoires in COVID-19. About the research overall: There were acute and convalescent COVID-19 samples, and they came from the United States, Italy and Spain. Nucleic acid was either cDNA or gDNA, and it came from T cells, B-cell-depleted T cells, or PBMCs.

Seattle cases were enrolled at active infection and followed longitudinally. Germline assignment: CDR1 MNHEY and CDR2 SVGAGI. CDR3 length equals 16 residues. With 4 bases clipped from V and 6 bases from J, the junction kept 14 bases outside the gene matches. Authors' data handling: It was from reference gene primer amplification that nucleated cell counts were estimated. Assay: immunoSEQ multiplex PCR; the TCRdb copy retains only in-frame clones and omits some. V and J calls and clone size follow that table, whereas D and trimming were derived from the DNA. The sample contains about 120,000 clones, about 89% of which appear only once.

The source is a man in his fifties or sixties with COVID-19, enrolled during active disease. V and J are TRBV6-5 and TRBJ1-1; 7 bases are shared with TRBD1. Sequencing used peripheral blood. CDR3 nucleotides: TGTGCCAGCAGTTTCCGGGACAGCGGGTTGGTAGCTGAAGCTTTCTTT. Its protein is CASSFRDSGLVAEAFF.